The source of this T cell receptor (beta chain) is a study of control samples from healthy donors and cancer patients. This clone is a singleton in its sample. This CDR3 contains 13 residues. Germline V gives CDR1 SGDLS, CDR2 YYNGEE. V lost 6 bases, J lost 2 bases, and 9 bases lay in between. Repertoires were generated with immunoSEQ multiplex PCR, while TCRdb's copy carries only in-frame clones and drops some. Of approximately 120,000 clones listed, around 92% were seen once; the top ten hold less than 0.65%. The chain uses TRBV9 and TRBJ1-3; D remains unclear. The source is a man of 80 years or more with head and neck cancer. Material: PBMCs. CDR3 in amino acids: CASTSVAGNTIYF. The CDR3 DNA sequence: TGTGCCAGCACCTCGGTCGCTGGAAACACCATATATTTT.